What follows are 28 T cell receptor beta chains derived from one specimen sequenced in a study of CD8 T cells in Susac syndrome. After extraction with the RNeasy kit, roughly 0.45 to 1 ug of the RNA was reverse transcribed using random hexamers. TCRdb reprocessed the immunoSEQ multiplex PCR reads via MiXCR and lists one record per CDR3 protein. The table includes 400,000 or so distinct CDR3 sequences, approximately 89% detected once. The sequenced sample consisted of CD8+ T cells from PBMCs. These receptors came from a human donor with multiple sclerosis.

CDR3 DNA sequence: TGTGCCAGCAGCCCCTCCGACACCATGAACACTGAAGCTTTCTTT. It translates to CASSPSDTMNTEAFF. The genes are TRBV9 and TRBJ1-1; unclear D gene. There are 15 residues in the CDR3. Germline-derived CDR1 and CDR2 are SGDLS and YYNGEE. Trimming stripped 4 bases from V and 0 bases from J, with 13 bases between.

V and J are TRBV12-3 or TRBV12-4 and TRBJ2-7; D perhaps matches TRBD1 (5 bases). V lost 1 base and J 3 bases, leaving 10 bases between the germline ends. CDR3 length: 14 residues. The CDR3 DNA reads TGTGCCAGCAGTTTAGGGTCTCAGGGCTACGAGCAGTACTTC. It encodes CASSLGSQGYEQYF.

The CDR3 coding sequence is TGTGCCAGCAGTTTCCGGTGGAACGGAGGGCCCAATGAGCAGTTCTTC. Encoded protein: CASSFRWNGGPNEQFF. The gene calls are TRBV28 and TRBJ2-1; the D gene is possibly TRBD2 (6 bases). The CDR3 is made up of 16 amino acids. Trimming took 3 bases from V and 6 from J, leaving 18 bases between them. Germline V gene lookup returns CDR1 MDHEN and CDR2 SYDVKM.

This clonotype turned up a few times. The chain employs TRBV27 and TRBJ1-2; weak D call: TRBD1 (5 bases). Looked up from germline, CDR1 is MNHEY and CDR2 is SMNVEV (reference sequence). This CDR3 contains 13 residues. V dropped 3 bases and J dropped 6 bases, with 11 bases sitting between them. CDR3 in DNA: TGTGCCAGCAGTTTGTCGGGGGGGAATGGCTACACCTTC. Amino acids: CASSLSGGNGYTF.

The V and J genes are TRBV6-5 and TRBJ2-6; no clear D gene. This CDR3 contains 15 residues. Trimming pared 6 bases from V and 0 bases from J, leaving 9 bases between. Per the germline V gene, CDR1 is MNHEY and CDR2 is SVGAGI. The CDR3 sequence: CASRPGFSGANVLTF. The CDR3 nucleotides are TGTGCCAGCAGACCTGGGTTCTCTGGGGCCAACGTCCTGACTTTC.

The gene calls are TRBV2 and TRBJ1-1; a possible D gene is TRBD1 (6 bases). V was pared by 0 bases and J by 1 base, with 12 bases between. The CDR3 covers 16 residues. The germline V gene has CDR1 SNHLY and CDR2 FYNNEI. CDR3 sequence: CASSEALGGANTEAFF. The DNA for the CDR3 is TGTGCCAGCAGTGAAGCCTTGGGGGGGGCGAACACTGAAGCTTTCTTT.

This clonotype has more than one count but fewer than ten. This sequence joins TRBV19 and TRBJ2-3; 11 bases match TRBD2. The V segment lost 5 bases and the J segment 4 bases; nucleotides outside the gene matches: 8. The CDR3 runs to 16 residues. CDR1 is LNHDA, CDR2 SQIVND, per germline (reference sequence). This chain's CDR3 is CASSLTSGSFADTQYF. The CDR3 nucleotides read TGTGCCAGTAGTCTAACTAGCGGGAGCTTTGCAGATACGCAGTATTTT.

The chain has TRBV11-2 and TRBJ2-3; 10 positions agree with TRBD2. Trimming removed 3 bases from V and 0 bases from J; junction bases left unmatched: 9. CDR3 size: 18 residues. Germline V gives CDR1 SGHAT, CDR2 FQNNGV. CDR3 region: CASSFELAGFPSTDTQYF. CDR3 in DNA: TGTGCCAGCAGCTTCGAACTAGCGGGGTTTCCTAGCACAGATACGCAGTATTTT.

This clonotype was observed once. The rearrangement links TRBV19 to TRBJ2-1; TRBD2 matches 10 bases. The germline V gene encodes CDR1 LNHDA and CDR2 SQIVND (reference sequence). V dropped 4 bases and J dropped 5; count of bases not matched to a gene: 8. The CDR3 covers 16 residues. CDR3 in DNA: TGTGCCAGTAGTAGGGGGCTAGCGGGAGCCAACAATGAGCAGTTCTTC. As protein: CASSRGLAGANNEQFF.

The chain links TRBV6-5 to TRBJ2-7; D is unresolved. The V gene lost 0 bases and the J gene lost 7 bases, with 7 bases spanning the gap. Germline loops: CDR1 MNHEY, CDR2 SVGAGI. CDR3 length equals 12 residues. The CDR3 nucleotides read TGTGCCAGCAGTTACTCTTGGGAAGAGCAGTACTTC. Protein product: CASSYSWEEQYF.

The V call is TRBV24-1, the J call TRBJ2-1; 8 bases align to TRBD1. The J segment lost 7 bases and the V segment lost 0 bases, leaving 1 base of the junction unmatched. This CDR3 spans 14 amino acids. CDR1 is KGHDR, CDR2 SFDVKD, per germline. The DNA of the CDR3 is TGTGCCACCAGTGATTTGGGACAGGGAAATGAGCAGTTCTTC. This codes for CATSDLGQGNEQFF.

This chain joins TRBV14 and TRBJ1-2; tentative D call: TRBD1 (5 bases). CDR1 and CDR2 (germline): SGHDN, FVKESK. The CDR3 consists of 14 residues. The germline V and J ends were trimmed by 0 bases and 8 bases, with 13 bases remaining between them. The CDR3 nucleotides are TGTGCCAGCAGCCAAGATCTCGGACATGACGGCTACACCTTC. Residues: CASSQDLGHDGYTF.

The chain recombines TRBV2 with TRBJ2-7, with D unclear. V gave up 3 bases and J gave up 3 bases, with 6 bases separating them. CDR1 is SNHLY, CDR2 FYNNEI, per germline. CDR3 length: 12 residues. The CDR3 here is CASSDVDYEQYF. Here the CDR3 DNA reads TGTGCCAGCAGTGACGTGGACTACGAGCAGTACTTC. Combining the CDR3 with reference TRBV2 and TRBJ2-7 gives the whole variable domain EPEVTQTPSHQVTQMGQEVILRCVPISNHLYFYWYRQILGQKVEFLVSFYNNEISEKSEIFDDQFSVERPDGSNFTLKIRSTKLEDSAMYFCASSDVDYEQYFGPGTRLTVT.

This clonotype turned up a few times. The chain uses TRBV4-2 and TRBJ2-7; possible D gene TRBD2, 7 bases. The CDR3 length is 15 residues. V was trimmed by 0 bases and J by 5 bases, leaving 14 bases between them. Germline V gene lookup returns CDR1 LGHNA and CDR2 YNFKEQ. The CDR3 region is CASSQEGGAGDEQYF. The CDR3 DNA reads TGTGCCAGCAGCCAAGAAGGGGGGGCGGGCGACGAGCAGTACTTC.

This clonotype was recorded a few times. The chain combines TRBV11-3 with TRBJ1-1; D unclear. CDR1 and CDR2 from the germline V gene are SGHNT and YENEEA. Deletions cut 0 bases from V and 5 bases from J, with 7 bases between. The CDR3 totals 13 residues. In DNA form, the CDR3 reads TGTGCCAGCAGCTTAGACGGCGGAACTGAAGCTTTCTTT. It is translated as CASSLDGGTEAFF.

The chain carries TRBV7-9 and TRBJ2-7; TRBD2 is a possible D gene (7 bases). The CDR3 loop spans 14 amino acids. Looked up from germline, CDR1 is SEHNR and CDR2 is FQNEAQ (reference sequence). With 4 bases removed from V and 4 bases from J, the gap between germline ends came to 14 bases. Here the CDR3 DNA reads TGTGCCAGCAGCTCCTACAGGGAGGGGTACGAGCAGTACTTC. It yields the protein CASSSYREGYEQYF.

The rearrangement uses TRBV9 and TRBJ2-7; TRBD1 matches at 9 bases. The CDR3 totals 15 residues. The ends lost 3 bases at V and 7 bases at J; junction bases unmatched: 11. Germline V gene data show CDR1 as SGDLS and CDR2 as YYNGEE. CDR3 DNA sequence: TGTGCCAGCAGCGGGACCGGGACAGGGACCGTTGAGCAGTACTTC. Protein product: CASSGTGTGTVEQYF.

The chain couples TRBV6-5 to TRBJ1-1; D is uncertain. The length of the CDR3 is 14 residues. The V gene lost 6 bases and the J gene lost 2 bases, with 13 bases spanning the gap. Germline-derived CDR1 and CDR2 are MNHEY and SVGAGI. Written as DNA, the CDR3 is TGTGCCAGCAGCCCCGACGGGTTCAACACTGAAGCTTTCTTT. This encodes CASSPDGFNTEAFF.

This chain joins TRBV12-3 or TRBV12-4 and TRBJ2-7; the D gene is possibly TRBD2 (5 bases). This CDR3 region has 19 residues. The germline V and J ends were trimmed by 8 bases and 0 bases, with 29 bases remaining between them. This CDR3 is CASRSYLTDPGLSSYEQYF. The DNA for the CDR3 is TGTGCCAGCCGCTCTTACCTGACTGACCCCGGACTGAGCTCCTACGAGCAGTACTTC.

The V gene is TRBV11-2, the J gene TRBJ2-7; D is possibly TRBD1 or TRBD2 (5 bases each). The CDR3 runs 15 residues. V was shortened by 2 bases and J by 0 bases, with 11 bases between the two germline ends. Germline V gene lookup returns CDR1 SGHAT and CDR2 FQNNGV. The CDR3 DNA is TGTGCCAGCAGCTTATGGGACCCGAGCTCCTACGAGCAGTACTTC. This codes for CASSLWDPSSYEQYF.

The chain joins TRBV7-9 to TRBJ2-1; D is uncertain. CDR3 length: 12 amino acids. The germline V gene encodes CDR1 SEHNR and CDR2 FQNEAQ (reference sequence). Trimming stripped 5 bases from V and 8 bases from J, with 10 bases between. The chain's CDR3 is CASSVDLYEQFF. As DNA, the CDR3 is TGTGCCAGCAGCGTGGACCTCTATGAGCAGTTCTTC.

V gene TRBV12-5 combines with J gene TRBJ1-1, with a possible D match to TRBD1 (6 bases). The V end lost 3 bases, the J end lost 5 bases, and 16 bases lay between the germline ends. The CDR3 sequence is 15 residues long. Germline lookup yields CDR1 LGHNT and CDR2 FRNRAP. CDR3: CASGLGGSGDTEAFF. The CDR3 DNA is TGTGCTAGTGGTTTAGGGGGTTCCGGGGATACTGAAGCTTTCTTT.

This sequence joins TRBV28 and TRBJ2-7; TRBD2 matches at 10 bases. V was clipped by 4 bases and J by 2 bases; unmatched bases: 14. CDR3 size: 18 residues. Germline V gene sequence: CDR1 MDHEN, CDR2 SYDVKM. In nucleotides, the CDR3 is TGTGCCAGCAGTTCCGTCGTGGCTAGCGGGAGCCCTGCCTACGAGCAGTACTTC. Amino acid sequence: CASSSVVASGSPAYEQYF.

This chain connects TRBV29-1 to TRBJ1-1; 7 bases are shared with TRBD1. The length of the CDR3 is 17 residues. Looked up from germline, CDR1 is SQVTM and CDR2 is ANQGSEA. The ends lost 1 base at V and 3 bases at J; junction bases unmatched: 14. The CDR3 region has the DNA TGCAGCGTTGAAGTAGGGCGCGGGACAGATGGTTACACTGAAGCTTTCTTT. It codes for CSVEVGRGTDGYTEAFF.

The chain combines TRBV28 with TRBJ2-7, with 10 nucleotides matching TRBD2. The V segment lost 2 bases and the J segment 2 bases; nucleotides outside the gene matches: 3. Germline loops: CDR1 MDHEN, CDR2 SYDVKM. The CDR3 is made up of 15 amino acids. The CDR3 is CASSLRTSGAYEQYF. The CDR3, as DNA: TGTGCCAGCAGTTTAAGGACTAGCGGAGCCTACGAGCAGTACTTC.

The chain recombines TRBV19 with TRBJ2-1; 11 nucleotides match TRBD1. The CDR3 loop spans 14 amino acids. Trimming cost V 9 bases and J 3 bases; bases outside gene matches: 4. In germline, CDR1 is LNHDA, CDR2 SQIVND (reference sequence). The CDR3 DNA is TGTGCCAGCCTGGGACAGGGGGTCTACAATGAGCAGTTCTTC. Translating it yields CASLGQGVYNEQFF. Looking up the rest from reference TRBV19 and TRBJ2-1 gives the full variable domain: DGGITQSPKYLFRKEGQNVTLSCEQNLNHDAMYWYRQDPGQGLRLIYYSQIVNDFQKGDIAEGYSVSREKKESFPLTVTSAQKNPTAFYLCASLGQGVYNEQFFGPGTRLTVL.

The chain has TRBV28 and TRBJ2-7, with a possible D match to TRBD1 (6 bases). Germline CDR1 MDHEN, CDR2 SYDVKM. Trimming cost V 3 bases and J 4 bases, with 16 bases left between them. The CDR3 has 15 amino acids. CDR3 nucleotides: TGTGCCAGCAGTTTGGACAGCGGACGAATTTACGAGCAGTACTTC. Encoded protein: CASSLDSGRIYEQYF.

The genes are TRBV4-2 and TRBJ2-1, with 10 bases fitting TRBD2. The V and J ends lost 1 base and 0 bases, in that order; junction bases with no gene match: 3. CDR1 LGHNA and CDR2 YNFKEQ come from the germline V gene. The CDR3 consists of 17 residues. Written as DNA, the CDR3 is TGTGCCAGCAGCCAAGGCCCTAGCGGGAGCTCCTACAATGAGCAGTTCTTC. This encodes CASSQGPSGSSYNEQFF.